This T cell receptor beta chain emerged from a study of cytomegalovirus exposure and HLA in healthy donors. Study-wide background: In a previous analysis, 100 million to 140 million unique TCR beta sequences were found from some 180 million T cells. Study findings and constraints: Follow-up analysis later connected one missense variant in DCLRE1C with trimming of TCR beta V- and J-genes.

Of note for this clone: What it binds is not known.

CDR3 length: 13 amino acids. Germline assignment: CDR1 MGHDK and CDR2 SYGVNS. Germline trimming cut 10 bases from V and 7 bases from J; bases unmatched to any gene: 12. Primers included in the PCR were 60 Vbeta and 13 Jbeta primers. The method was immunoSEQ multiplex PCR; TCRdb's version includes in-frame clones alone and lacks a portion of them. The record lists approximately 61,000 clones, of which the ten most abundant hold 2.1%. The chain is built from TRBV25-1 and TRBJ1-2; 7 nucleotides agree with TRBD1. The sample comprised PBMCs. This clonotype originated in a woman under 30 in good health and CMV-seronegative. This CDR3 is CATDGQVQGGYTF. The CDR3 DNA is TGTGCCACTGACGGACAGGTCCAAGGTGGCTACACCTTC.